This is a list of T cell receptor beta chains from one sample in a study of vaccination and CD4 T cells after COVID-19. A single record per CDR3 protein comes from TCRdb applying MiXCR to the PCR reads. The sample includes 9,000 to 15,000 distinct CDR3 sequences, about two thirds of them seen just once. Their antigen targets remain unknown. Sequencing was done on a sample of CD4+ T cells from blood, cultured in vitro. The source of these receptors is a human donor who had recovered from COVID-19. The conserved cysteine and the conserved F or W are not part of the CDR3 here. The order of the fields is V gene, J gene, CDR3 length, CDR3 protein.

v_call: TRBV24-1; j_call: TRBJ2-1; cdr3_length: 11; cdr3_aa: ATSDPGENEQF
v_call: TRBV15; j_call: TRBJ1-2; cdr3_length: 12; cdr3_aa: ATSRDKGSSGYT
v_call: TRBV15; j_call: TRBJ2-7; cdr3_length: 13; cdr3_aa: AICSARADTYEQY
v_call: TRBV20-1; j_call: TRBJ1-2; cdr3_length: 10; cdr3_aa: SAEKDRESYT
v_call: TRBV7-2; j_call: TRBJ1-1; cdr3_length: 13; cdr3_aa: ASSLVAGANTEAF
v_call: TRBV7-2; j_call: TRBJ1-3; cdr3_length: 9; cdr3_aa: ASTVSDTIY
v_call: TRBV29-1; j_call: TRBJ1-1; cdr3_length: 11; cdr3_aa: SVRLRENTEAF
v_call: TRBV7-3; j_call: TRBJ2-5; cdr3_length: 11; cdr3_aa: ASSLLSQETQY
v_call: TRBV11-1; j_call: TRBJ1-2; cdr3_length: 12; cdr3_aa: ASSPGTGTYGYT
v_call: TRBV20-1; j_call: TRBJ2-1; cdr3_length: 13; cdr3_aa: SARLSGRAHNEQF
v_call: TRBV19; j_call: TRBJ1-2; cdr3_length: 11; cdr3_aa: ASSITGANGNT
v_call: TRBV20-1; j_call: TRBJ1-1; cdr3_length: 12; cdr3_aa: SARGIRKNTEAF
v_call: TRBV20-1; j_call: TRBJ2-3; cdr3_length: 10; cdr3_aa: SAREGGGRKY